The source of this T cell receptor (beta chain) is a study of blood T cell repertoires in COVID-19 (dated by TCRdb to about 2020). Broadly, across the study: Collaborator samples came from the United States, Italy and Spain and covered acute and convalescent phases of COVID-19. The material from the prospective study consisted of cDNA or gDNA derived from T cells, B-cell-depleted T cells, or PBMCs. Subjects who had been exposed to COVID-19, were actively infected with it, or had recovered from it provided the deeply sampled blood TCRbeta repertoires that made up the dataset. A freely available public database, intended as a resource for researchers studying the immune response to SARS-CoV-2, is where the repertoires were released. The samples were drawn from two sources: the first 160 participants of the ongoing ImmuneRACE study, and 950 to 1,500 subjects contributed by 6 global collaborators. A de-identified subject ID, COVID-19 status, age in years and sex were almost always included in the sample metadata. Where available, HLA class I and class II types were taken from metadata supplied by the sample provider and were not determined by assay-based typing.

Details on this clone: Its antigen is currently not known. No qualities accompany the bases; no much larger clone lies one base away.

Study-wide findings and limitations: How much clinical and demographic metadata was included differed by source and by participant, and the metadata was provided uncurated.

The immunoSEQ Assay, a bias-controlled multiplex PCR, was used to amplify TCRbeta CDR3 regions from genomic DNA. Per the authors' processing: The number of nucleated cells in each sample was estimated by amplification of reference gene primers within the assay. Sequence reads were collapsed and filtered to measure the absolute abundance of every unique TCRbeta CDR3 rearrangement. For each sample, productive Simpson clonality was calculated by taking the square root of Simpson's diversity index across productive rearrangements. The source is immuneACCESS, and TCRdb retained only in-frame sequences with V and J called. Part of the clones is not carried over; for the studies checked, unresolved V genes explain less than half of this, and the remainder is unexplained. V and J calls and clone size are copied from that table; D and trimming were computed from the DNA. Across this sample there are about 290,000 clones, with about 89% seen only once. The ten largest make up approximately 0.94% of the sample.

Samples from volunteer blood donors who had recovered from COVID-19 were contributed by a second Seattle source. Whole blood was collected in K2EDTA tubes by collaborating institutions according to the institutions' own protocols. For TCRbeta analysis, collaborators shipped samples in one of three forms: frozen whole blood, isolated PBMCs, or DNA extracted from either of those sample types. According to the germline V gene, CDR1 reads SNHLY and CDR2 reads FYNNEI. From the cysteine up to the phenylalanine, the CDR3 has a length of 14 residues. Only the CDR3 portion is preserved as DNA: 42 bases, with reading frame beginning at the first base. V has 6 bases trimmed and J has 5 bases trimmed; junction bases matching no gene number 8.

The source material was peripheral blood. The chain uses TRBV2 and TRBJ2-5, with 8 bases aligning to TRBD2. The clonotype comes from a woman aged 40 to 50 who had recovered from COVID-19. The CDR3 region reads CASRLLASGETQYF. The nucleotide sequence reads as follows: TGTGCCAGCAGATTACTAGCTAGCGGGGAGACCCAGTACTTC.